The T cell receptor (beta chain) described here comes from a study of a mutant IDH1 vaccine in newly diagnosed glioma. Across the study: Visit V12 was conducted at week 35 as the safety follow-up. Visit V13 came later, at week 47.

The time point: week 47, end of study. Topical imiquimod accompanied each vaccine dose, which consisted of 300 ug of mutant IDH1 20-mer peptide. Broader study findings: Patients mounted vaccine-induced immune responses in roughly 93% of cases. Variations in leading peripheral T cell clonotypes appeared to have no connection with pseudoprogression.

Germline CDR1 and CDR2: WSHSY and SAAADI. Trimming at V came to 8 bases and at J to 1 base, leaving 8 bases not matched to a gene. This CDR3 comprises 16 residues. TCRdb's table, derived via immunoSEQ multiplex PCR, lists solely in-frame clones and lacks some. The data contain roughly 86,000 clones, roughly nine tenths of them singletons. In the case of this clone: Its antigen remains unidentified.

This clonotype was sampled from a woman aged 45-59 years with glioma. The sequenced sample was PBMCs, obtained from a glioma patient whose treatment included an IDH1 peptide vaccine. V is TRBV10-2 and J is TRBJ1-1; 12 bases are shared with TRBD1. The CDR3 DNA sequence: TGCGCCAGCGGGACAGGGGGCGAAGGACGGAACACTGAAGCTTTCTTT. Translating gives CASGTGGEGRNTEAFF.